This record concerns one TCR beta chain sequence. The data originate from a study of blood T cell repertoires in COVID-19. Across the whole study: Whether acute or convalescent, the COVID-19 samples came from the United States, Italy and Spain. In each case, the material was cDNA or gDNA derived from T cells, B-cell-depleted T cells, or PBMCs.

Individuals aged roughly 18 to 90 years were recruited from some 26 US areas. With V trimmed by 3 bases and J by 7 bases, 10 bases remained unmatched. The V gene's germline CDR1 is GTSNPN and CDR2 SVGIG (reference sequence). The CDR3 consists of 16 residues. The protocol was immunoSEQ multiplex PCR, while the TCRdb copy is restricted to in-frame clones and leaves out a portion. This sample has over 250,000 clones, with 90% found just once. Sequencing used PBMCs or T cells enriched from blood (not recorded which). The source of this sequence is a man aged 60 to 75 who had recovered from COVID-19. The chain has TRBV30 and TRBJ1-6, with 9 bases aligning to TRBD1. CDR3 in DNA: TGTGCCTGGAGCAAAGAGTGGGGACAGGGAAATTCACCCCTCCACTTT. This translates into CAWSKEWGQGNSPLHF.